This T cell receptor (beta chain) stems from a study of CD4 T cells in relation to SARS-CoV-2 and coronaviruses. Whole-study context: Crossreactive spike epitopes shared across donors were mapped to their HLA restriction.

Before the COVID-19 pandemic, during about 2010-2019, CD4+ T cells were taken from unexposed donors. Findings and limits, study-wide: SARS-CoV-2-driven expansion was significantly weaker in crossreactive than monoreactive clones. The assay detects memory recall responses, not culture-primed primary responses. In roughly 65% of donors, memory CD4+ clonotypes crossrecognized SARS-CoV-2 and at least one common cold coronavirus spike.

Method: immunoSEQ multiplex PCR; TCRdb's copy keeps in-frame clones and lacks some. This sample has roughly 71,000 clones, with 87% found just once. Concerning this clone itself: Its antigen remains unidentified.

V was shortened by 3 bases and J by 5 bases, with 5 bases between the two germline ends. The germline V gene encodes CDR1 MDHEN and CDR2 SYDVKM. The CDR3 is made up of 11 amino acids. The clonotype was recovered from a human donor in good health. The gene calls are TRBV28 and TRBJ2-7, with D tentatively TRBD2 (5 bases). The specimen sequenced was memory CD4+ T cells from PBMCs. CDR3 DNA sequence: TGTGCCAGCAGTTTGCGGGACGAGCAGTACTTC. Residues: CASSLRDEQYF.